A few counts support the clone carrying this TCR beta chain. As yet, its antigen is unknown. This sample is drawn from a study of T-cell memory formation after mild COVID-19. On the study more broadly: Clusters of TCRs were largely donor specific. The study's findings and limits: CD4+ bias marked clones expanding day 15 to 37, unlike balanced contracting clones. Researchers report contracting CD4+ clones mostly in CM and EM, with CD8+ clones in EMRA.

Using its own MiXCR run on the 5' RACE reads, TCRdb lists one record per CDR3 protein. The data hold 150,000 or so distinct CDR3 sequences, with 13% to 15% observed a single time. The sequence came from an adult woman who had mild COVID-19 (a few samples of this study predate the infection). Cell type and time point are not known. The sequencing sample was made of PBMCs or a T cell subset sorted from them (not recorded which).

This chain's CDR3 is CASSYSTGRGYNEQFF. For the CDR3, the DNA is TGTGCCAGCAGTTACTCTACCGGGCGGGGCTACAATGAGCAGTTCTTC. The chain uses TRBV6-5 and TRBJ2-1; tentative D call: TRBD2 (6 bases). CDR1 is MNHEY, CDR2 SVGAGI, per germline. V was pared by 0 bases and J by 3 bases, with 12 bases between. This CDR3 spans 16 amino acids.